The text below deals with one T cell receptor beta chain. These data originate in a study of Graves' ophthalmopathy and Graves' hyperthyroidism. TCR beta CDR3 amplification used RNA transcripts. HTBI-primed first-round RT-PCR preceded second-round multiplex PCR. TCRdb re-analysed the multiplex PCR reads in MiXCR, keeping a single row per CDR3 protein. The sample consists of about 240,000 distinct CDR3 sequences, around 42% of them appearing once. Additional autoimmune diseases, uncontrolled infections, pregnancy or lactation disqualified patients. Germline values: CDR1 SGHTA, CDR2 FQGTGA. This CDR3 has 13 amino acids. The ends were cut back, 4 bases at V and 1 base at J, with 7 bases in the middle.

This clonotype was sampled from an adult man with Graves' ophthalmopathy. The specimen sequenced was peripheral blood. The chain is built from TRBV7-3 and TRBJ1-2; D is perhaps TRBD1 (6 bases). The CDR3 spells CASSSGHNYGYTF. Here the CDR3 DNA reads TGTGCCAGCAGCTCGGGACATAACTATGGCTACACCTTC.